The T cell receptor (beta chain) under discussion was sequenced for a study of blood T cell repertoires in COVID-19 (dated by TCRdb to about 2020). For the study in its entirety: Samples covering the acute and convalescent phases of COVID-19 were provided by collaborators in the United States, Italy and Spain. The material from the prospective study consisted of cDNA or gDNA derived from T cells, B-cell-depleted T cells, or PBMCs. Deeply sampled blood TCRbeta repertoires from subjects exposed to, actively infected with, or recovered from COVID-19 were included in the dataset. A freely available public database, intended as a resource for researchers studying the immune response to SARS-CoV-2, is where the repertoires were released. The samples were drawn from the first 160 participants of the ongoing ImmuneRACE study and from over a thousand subjects provided by 6 global collaborators. The sample metadata nearly always contained a de-identified subject ID, COVID-19 status, age in years and sex. Where available, HLA class I and class II types were taken from metadata supplied by the sample provider and were not determined by assay-based typing. Results and caveats for the whole study, not just this receptor: How much clinical and demographic metadata was included differed by source and by participant, and the metadata was provided uncurated.

Whole blood was collected in K2EDTA tubes by collaborating institutions according to the institutions' own protocols. Collaborator samples were shipped for TCRbeta analysis as frozen whole blood, isolated PBMCs, or DNA extracted from either sample type. Note on this clone: Its antigen is not yet known. Per-base quality was not reported, and no clone a single base away is much larger than it.

The germline V end is reduced by 4 bases and the J end by 9 bases; junction bases left unmatched: 13. The germline V gene yields SGHRS for CDR1 and YFSETQ for CDR2. Counted from cysteine to phenylalanine, this CDR3 has 15 amino acids. The retained sequence is limited to the CDR3, 45 bases, with the frame set at the first base. TCRbeta CDR3 regions were amplified from genomic DNA by means of the immunoSEQ Assay, a bias-controlled multiplex PCR. As for the original processing: The number of nucleated cells in each sample was estimated by amplification of reference gene primers within the assay. Sequence reads were collapsed and filtered to measure the absolute abundance of every unique TCRbeta CDR3 rearrangement. Productive Simpson clonality was computed per sample as the square root of Simpson's diversity index over productive rearrangements. The table was pulled from immuneACCESS by TCRdb, which kept in-frame rearrangements only. Such tables lose some clones; where checked, under half of the loss comes from unresolved V genes, and the rest has no known cause. The D gene and trimming were derived from the DNA, and the V and J assignments and clone size from that table. Here the sample has under 350,000 clones; about 89% occur a single time. The leading ten clones occupy about 5% of the sample.

The rearrangement combines TRBV5-1 with TRBJ1-1, with 9 middle bases fitting TRBD1. The origin of this receptor is a middle-aged man with acute or convalescent COVID-19. The sample comprised peripheral blood. The CDR3 protein: CASSDPGQGSVKAFF. The sequenced DNA: TGCGCCAGCAGCGACCCGGGACAGGGATCGGTGAAAGCTTTCTTT.